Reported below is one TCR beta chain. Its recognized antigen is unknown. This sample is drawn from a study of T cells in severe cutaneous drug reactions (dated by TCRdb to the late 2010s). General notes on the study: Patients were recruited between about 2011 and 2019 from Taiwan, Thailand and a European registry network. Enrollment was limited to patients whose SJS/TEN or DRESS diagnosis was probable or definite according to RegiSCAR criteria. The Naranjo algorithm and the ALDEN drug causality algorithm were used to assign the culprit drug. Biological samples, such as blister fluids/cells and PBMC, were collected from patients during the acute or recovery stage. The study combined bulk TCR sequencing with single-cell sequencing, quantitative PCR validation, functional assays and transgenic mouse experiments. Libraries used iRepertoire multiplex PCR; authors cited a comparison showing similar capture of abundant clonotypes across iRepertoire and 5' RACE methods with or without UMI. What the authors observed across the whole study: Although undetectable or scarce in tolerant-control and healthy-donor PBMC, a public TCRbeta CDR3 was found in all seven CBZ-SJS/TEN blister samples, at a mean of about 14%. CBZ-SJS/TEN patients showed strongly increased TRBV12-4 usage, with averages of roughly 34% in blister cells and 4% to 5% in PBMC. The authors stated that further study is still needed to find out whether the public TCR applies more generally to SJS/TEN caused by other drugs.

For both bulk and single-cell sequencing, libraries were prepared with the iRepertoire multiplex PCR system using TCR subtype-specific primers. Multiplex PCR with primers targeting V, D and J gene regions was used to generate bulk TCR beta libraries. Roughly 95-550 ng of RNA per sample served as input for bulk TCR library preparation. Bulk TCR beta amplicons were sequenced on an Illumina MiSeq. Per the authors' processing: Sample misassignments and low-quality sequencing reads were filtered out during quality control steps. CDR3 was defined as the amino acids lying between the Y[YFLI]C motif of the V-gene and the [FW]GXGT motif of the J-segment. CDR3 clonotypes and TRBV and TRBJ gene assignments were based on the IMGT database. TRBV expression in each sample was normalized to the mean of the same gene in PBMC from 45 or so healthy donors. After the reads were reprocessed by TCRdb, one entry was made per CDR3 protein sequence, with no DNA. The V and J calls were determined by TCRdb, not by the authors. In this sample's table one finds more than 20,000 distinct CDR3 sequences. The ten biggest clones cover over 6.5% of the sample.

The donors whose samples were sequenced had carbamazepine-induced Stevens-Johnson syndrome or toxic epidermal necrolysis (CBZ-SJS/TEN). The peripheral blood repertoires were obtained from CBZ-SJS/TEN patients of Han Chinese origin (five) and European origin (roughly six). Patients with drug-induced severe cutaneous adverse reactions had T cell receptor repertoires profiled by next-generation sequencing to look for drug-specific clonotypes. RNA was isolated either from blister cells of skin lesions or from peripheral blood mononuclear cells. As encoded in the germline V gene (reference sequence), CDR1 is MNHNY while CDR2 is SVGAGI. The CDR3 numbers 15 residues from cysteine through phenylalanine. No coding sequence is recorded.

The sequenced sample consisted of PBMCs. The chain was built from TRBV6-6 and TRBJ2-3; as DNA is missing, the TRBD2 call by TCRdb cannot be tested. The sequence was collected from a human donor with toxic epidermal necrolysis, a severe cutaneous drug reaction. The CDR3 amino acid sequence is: CASSMTSGDTDTQYF.